The rows below give T cell receptor beta chains drawn from one sample of a study of a mutant IDH1 vaccine in newly diagnosed glioma. Clones were read by immunoSEQ multiplex PCR, and TCRdb kept only the in-frame ones, dropping some. The profile shows tens of thousands of clones, 65% to 90% of them singletons. The sequencing here drew on PBMCs, taken from a glioma patient treated with radiotherapy, temozolomide or both. These receptors originate from a man younger than 40 with glioma. The conserved cysteine and the conserved F or W are not part of the CDR3 here. Clone size is given for some rows only: seen once, a few or many times, or a class if the clone is expanded.

v_gene	abundance	CDR3aa
TRBV11-2	-	ASSLGDRGFNEQF
TRBV6-5	-	ASSYLTRTVGGELF
TRBV10-2	once	ASSVRDISYEQY
TRBV6-5	-	ASSRTGKTEAF
TRBV4-1	-	ASSHPTGKKTYEQY
TRBV5-5	-	ASSLRGFLTEAF
TRBV5-1	-	ASSSLKIAGEYLYGETQY
TRBV2	-	ASSSERGKGYEQY
TRBV23-1	-	ASSQSLPMNTEAF
TRBV4-1	-	ASSISLGTPNEKLF
TRBV5-1	-	ATPKYDSGNTIY
TRBV5-1	-	ASSKQGPDSNQPQH
TRBV7-6	-	ASSSGHLTRTETQY
TRBV5-6	-	ASSVGHRTDTQY
TRBV5-4	-	ASSLPSGGQETQY
TRBV4-2	few	ASSQIDRDDTEAF
TRBV6-5	-	ASSKPPRGEKLF
TRBV5-1	-	ASSIKQGRGEKLF